The present T cell receptor beta chain was sequenced within a study of shared clonotypes between healthy human individuals. Overall study results and limits: Compared with memory subsets, naive subsets generally had larger estimated richness. It was the few donors that limited the genetic and exposure-history diversity represented.

The table came from immunoSEQ multiplex PCR; TCRdb's copy has only in-frame clones and leaves some out. Of some 2.1 million clones in the sample, about 95% were seen once. This clone was observed a few times. Its target is unknown. The CDR3 runs to 15 residues. From germline, CDR1 is SNHLY and CDR2 FYNNEI. Trimming took 8 bases from V and 4 from J, leaving 20 bases between them. CD4+ cell separation produced CD45RA+ naive and CD45RA-negative memory subsets. The chain carries TRBV2 and TRBJ1-1; the D gene is possibly TRBD1 (5 bases). This sequence originates from a man aged 18 to 35 in good health. Sequences were obtained from naive CD4+ T cells sorted from blood. Subset of the sample: CD45RA+ positively selected. CDR3 region: CASGARPGRTTEAFF. CDR3 coding DNA: TGTGCCAGCGGGGCGAGGCCGGGTCGAACCACTGAAGCTTTCTTT.